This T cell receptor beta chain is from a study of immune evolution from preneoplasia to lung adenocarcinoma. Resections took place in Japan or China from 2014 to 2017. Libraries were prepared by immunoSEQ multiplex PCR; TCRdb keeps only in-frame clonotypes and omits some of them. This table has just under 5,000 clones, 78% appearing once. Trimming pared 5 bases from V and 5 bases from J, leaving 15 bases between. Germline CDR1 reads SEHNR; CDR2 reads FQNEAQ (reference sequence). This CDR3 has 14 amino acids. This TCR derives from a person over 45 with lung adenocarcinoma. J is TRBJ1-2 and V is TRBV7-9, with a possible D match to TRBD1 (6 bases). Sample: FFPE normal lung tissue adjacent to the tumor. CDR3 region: CASSMGTLNYGYTF. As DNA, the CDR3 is TGTGCCAGCAGCATGGGGACACTGAATTATGGCTACACCTTC.